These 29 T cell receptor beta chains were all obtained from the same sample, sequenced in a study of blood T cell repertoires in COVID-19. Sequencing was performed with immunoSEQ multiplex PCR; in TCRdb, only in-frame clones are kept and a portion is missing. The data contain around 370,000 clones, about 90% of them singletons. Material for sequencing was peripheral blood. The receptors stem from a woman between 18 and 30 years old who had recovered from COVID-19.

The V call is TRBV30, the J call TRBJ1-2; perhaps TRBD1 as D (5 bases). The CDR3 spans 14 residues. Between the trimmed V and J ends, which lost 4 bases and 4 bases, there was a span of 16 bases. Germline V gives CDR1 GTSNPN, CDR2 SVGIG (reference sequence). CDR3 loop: CAWNHGGGTYGYTF. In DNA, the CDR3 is TGTGCCTGGAATCACGGGGGGGGGACCTATGGCTACACCTTC.

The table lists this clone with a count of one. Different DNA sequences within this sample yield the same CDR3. Written as DNA, the CDR3 is TGTGCCAGTAGCTTAGGACACAGCAATCAGCCCCAGCATTTT. Residues: CASSLGHSNQPQHF. The chain employs TRBV19 and TRBJ1-5; D may be TRBD1 (5 bases). CDR1 is LNHDA and CDR2 is SQIVND in the germline V gene (reference sequence). This CDR3 spans 14 amino acids. V shed 6 bases and J shed 1 base, with 10 bases lying between them.

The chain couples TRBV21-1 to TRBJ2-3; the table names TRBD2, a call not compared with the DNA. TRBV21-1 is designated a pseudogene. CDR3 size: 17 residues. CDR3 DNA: TGTGCCAGCAGCAGAGGAATTAGCGGTCCAAGCCAGGATACGCAGTATTTT. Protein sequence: CASSRGISGPSQDTQYF.

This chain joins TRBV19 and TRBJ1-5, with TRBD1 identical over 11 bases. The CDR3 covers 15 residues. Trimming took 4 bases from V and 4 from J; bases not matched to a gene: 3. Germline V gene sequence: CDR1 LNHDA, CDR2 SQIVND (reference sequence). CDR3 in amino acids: CASSKGQGDNQPQHF. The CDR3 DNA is TGTGCCAGTAGTAAGGGACAGGGGGATAATCAGCCCCAGCATTTT.

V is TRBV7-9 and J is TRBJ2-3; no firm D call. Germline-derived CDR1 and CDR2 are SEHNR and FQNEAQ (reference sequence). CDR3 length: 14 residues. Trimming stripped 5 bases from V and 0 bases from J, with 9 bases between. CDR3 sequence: CASSKDKSTDTQYF. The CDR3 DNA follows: TGTGCCAGCAGCAAAGACAAGAGCACAGATACGCAGTATTTT.

The CDR3 DNA is TGTGCCACCAGGGCTGCTAGCACAGATACGCAGTATTTT. This gives the protein CATRAASTDTQYF. The chain is built from TRBV24-1 and TRBJ2-3; D remains unclear. V gave up 7 bases and J gave up 0 bases, with 7 bases separating them. Per the germline V gene, CDR1 is KGHDR and CDR2 is SFDVKD. This CDR3 is 13 amino acids long.

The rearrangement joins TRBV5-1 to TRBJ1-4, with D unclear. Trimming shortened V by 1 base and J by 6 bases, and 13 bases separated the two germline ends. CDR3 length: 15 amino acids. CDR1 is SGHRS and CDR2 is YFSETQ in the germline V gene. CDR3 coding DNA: TGCGCCAGCAGCTTGTTGGAGGGCGGGGATGAAAAACTGTTTTTT. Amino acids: CASSLLEGGDEKLFF.

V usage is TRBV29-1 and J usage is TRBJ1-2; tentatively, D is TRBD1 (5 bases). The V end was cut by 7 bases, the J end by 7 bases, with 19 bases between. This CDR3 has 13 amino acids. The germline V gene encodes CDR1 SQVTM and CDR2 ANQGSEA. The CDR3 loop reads CSGAGPIPGGYTF. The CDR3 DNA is TGCAGCGGAGCGGGACCGATTCCGGGTGGCTACACCTTC.

The CDR3, as DNA: TGTGCCAGCAGTTCCGAGGGGGACGGCTATGGCTACACCTTC. Translation gives CASSSEGDGYGYTF. V gene TRBV27 combines with J gene TRBJ1-2, with a tentative D call TRBD1 (6 bases). Germline V gene data show CDR1 as MNHEY and CDR2 as SMNVEV (reference sequence). The CDR3 runs 14 residues. V lost 4 bases and J 4 bases, leaving 13 bases between the germline ends.

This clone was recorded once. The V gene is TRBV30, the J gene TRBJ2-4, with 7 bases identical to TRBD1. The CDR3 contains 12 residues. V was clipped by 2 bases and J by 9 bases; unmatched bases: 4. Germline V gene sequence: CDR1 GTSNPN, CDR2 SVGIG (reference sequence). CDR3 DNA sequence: TGTGCCTGGAGTTTCGACAGGGCCATTCAGTACTTC. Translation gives CAWSFDRAIQYF.

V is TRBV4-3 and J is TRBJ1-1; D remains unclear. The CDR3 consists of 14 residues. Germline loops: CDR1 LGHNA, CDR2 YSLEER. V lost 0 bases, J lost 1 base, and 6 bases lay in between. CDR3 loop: CASSQDIRNTEAFF. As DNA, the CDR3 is TGCGCCAGCAGCCAAGATATTCGGAACACTGAAGCTTTCTTT.

CDR3 region: CASSQDGAGAPDTQYF. For the CDR3, the DNA is TGCGCCAGCAGCCAAGATGGAGCGGGTGCCCCGGATACGCAGTATTTT. The chain is built from TRBV4-3 and TRBJ2-3, with TRBD2 as a possible D gene (6 bases). The CDR3 covers 16 residues. Trimming removed 0 bases from V and 6 bases from J, with 16 bases in between. The germline V gene has CDR1 LGHNA and CDR2 YSLEER.

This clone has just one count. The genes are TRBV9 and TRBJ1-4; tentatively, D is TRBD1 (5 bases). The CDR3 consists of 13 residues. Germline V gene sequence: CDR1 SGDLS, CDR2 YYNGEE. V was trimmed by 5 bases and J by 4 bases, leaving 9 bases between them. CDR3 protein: CASSRGDNEKLFF. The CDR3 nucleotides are TGTGCCAGCAGTAGGGGTGATAATGAAAAACTGTTTTTT.

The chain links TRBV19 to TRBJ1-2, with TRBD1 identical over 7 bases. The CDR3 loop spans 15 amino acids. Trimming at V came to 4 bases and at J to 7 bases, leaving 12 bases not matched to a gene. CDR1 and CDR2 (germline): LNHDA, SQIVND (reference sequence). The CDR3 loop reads CASSKFGTETSGYTF. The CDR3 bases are TGTGCCAGTAGTAAGTTCGGGACAGAGACTAGTGGCTACACCTTC.

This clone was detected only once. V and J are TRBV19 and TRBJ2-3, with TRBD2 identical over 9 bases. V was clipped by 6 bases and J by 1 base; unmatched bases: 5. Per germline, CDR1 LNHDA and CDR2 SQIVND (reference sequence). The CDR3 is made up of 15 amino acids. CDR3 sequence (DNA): TGTGCCAGTAGCCTGGGCGGGGGGGGCACAGATACGCAGTATTTT. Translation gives CASSLGGGGTDTQYF.

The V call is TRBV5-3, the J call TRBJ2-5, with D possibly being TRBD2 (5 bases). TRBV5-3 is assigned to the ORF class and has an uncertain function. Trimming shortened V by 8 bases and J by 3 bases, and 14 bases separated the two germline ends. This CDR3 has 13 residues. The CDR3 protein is CASAAGRKETQYF. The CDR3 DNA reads TGTGCCAGCGCTGCGGGCAGGAAAGAGACCCAGTACTTC.

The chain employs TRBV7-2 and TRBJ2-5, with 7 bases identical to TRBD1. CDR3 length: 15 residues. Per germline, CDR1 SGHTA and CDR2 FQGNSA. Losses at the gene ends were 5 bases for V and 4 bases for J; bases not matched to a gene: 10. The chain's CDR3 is CASSGTDRGRETQYF. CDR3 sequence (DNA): TGTGCCAGCAGCGGGACAGACAGAGGTCGAGAGACCCAGTACTTC.

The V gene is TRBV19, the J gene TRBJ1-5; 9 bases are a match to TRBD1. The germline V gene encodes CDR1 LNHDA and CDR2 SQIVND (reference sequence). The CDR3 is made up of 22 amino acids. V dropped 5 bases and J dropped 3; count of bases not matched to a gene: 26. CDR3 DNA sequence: TGTGCCAGTAGTGTCGACGCGTACTTAGAGGGGGGGACAGGGCCTAACAATCAGCCCCAGCATTTT. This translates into CASSVDAYLEGGTGPNNQPQHF.

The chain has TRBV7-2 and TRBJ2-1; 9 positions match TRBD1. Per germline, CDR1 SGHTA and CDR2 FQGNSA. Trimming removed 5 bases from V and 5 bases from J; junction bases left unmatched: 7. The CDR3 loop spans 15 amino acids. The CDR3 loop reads CASSASGQGHNEQFF. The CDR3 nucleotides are TGTGCCAGCAGCGCATCGGGACAGGGTCACAATGAGCAGTTCTTC.

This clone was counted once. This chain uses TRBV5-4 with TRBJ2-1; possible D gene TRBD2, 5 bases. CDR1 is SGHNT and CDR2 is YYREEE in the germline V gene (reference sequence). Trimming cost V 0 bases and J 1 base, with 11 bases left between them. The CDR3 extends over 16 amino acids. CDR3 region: CASSLDLARSYNEQFF. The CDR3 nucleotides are TGTGCCAGCAGCTTGGATCTAGCTAGGTCCTACAATGAGCAGTTCTTC.

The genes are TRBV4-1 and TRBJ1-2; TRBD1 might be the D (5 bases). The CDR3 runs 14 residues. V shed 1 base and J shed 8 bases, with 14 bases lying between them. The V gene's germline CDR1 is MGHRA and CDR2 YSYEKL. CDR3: CASSQVLGVRGYTF. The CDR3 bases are TGCGCCAGCAGCCAAGTTTTAGGGGTTCGCGGCTACACCTTC.

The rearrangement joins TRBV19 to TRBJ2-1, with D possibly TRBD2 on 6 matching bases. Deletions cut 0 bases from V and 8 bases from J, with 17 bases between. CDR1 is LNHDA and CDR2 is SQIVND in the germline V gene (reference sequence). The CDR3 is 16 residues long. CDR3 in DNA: TGTGCCAGTAGTATAGATCCGACTAGGGGTTGGGATGAGCAGTTCTTC. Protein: CASSIDPTRGWDEQFF.

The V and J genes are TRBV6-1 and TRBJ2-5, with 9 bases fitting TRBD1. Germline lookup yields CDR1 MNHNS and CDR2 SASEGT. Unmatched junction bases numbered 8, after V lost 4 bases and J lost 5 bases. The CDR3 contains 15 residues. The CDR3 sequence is CASSAPQGAEETQYF. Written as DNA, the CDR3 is TGTGCCAGCAGTGCCCCACAGGGGGCGGAGGAGACCCAGTACTTC.

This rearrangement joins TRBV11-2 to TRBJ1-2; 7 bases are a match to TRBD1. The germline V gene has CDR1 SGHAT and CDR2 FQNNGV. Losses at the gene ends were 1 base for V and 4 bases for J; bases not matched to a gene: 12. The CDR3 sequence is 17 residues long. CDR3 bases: TGTGCCAGCAGCTTAGGAAGGGGAACAGGGGACCTCTATGGCTACACCTTC. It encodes CASSLGRGTGDLYGYTF.

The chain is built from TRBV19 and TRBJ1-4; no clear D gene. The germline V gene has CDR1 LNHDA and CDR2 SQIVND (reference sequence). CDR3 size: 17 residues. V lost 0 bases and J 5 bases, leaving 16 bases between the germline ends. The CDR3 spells CASSIDEEFKTNEKLFF. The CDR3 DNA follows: TGTGCCAGTAGTATAGATGAGGAGTTTAAAACAAATGAAAAACTGTTTTTT.

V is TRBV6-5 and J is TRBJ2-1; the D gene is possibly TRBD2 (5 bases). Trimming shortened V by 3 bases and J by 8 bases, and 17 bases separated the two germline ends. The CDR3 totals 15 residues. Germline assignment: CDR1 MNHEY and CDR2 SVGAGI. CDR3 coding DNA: TGTGCCAGCAGTTATGCGGAGACGGTTAGCGATGAGCAGTTCTTC. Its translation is CASSYAETVSDEQFF.

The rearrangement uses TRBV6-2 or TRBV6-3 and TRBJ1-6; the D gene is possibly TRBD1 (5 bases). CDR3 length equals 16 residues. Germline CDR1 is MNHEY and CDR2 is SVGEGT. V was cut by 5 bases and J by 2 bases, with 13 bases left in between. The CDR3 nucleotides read TGTGCCAGCAGTCGAAAACAGGCCACCTATAATTCACCCCTCCACTTT. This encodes CASSRKQATYNSPLHF.

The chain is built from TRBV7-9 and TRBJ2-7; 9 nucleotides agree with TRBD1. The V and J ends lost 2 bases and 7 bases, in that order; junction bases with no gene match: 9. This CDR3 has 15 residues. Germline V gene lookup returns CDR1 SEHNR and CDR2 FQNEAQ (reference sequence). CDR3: CASSLTGTGIWEQYV. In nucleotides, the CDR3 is TGTGCCAGCAGCTTAACCGGGACAGGGATTTGGGAGCAGTACGTC.

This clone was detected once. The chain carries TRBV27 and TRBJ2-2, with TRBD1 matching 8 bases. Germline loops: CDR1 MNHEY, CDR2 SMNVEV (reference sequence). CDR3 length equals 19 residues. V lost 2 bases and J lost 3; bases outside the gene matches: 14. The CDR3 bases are TGTGCCAGCAGTTTACTGAGGGAAGTCGGACAGGGATACACCGGGGAGCTGTTTTTT. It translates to CASSLLREVGQGYTGELFF.